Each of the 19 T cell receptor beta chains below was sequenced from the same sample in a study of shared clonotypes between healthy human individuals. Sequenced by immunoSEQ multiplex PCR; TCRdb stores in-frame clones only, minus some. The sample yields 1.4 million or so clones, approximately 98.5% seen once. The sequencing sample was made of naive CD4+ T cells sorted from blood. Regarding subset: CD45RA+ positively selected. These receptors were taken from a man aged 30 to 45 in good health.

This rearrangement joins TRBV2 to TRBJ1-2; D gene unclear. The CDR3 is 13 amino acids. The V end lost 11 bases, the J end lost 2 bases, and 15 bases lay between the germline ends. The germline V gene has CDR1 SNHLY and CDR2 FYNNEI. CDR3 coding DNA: TGTGCCGCCAGCCGGGAACAGAACTATGGCTACACCTTC. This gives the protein CAASREQNYGYTF.

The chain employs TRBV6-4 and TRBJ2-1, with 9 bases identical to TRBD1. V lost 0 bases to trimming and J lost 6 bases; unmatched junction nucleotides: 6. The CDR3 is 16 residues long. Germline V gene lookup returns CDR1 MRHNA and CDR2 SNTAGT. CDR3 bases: TGTGCCAGCAGTGACTCGCTTAACAGGGGGCGCAATGAGCAGTTCTTC. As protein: CASSDSLNRGRNEQFF.

CDR3 sequence (DNA): TGTGCCAGTAGTATAGCGGGAGAAGTCTACGAGCAGTACTTC. It specifies CASSIAGEVYEQYF. The V and J genes are TRBV19 and TRBJ2-7; tentative D call: TRBD2 (6 bases). This CDR3 contains 14 residues. Trimming shortened V by 1 base and J by 3 bases, and 10 bases separated the two germline ends. Germline CDR1 LNHDA, CDR2 SQIVND (reference sequence).

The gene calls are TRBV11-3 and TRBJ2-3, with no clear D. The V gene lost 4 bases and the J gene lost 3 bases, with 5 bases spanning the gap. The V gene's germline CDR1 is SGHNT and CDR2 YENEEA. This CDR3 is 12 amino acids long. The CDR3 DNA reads TGTGCCAGCAGCTCGGCGACAGATACGCAGTATTTT. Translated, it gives CASSSATDTQYF.

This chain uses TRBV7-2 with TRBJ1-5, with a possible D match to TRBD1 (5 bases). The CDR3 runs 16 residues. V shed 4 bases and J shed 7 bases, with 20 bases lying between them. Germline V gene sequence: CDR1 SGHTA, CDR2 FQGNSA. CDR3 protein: CASSSAQGLVRQPQHF. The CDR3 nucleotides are TGTGCCAGCAGCTCAGCCCAGGGACTGGTTCGCCAGCCCCAGCATTTT.

As DNA, the CDR3 is TGTGCCAGCAGCCCCCCCGGACACCCTCTAACCTACGAGCAGTACTTC. Translated, it gives CASSPPGHPLTYEQYF. The rearrangement links TRBV5-5 to TRBJ2-7, with D perhaps matching TRBD1 (5 bases). The CDR3 consists of 16 residues. Germline V gene data show CDR1 as SGHKS and CDR2 as YYEKEE (reference sequence). Trimming stripped 4 bases from V and 2 bases from J, with 19 bases between.

Here the CDR3 DNA reads TGTGCCAGCAGCTTGGGACAGATCACAGATACGCAGTATTTT. It yields the protein CASSLGQITDTQYF. The V and J genes are TRBV5-5 and TRBJ2-3; weak D call: TRBD1 (5 bases). V was trimmed by 0 bases and J by 2 bases, leaving 7 bases between them. Germline lookup yields CDR1 SGHKS and CDR2 YYEKEE (reference sequence). The CDR3 consists of 14 residues.

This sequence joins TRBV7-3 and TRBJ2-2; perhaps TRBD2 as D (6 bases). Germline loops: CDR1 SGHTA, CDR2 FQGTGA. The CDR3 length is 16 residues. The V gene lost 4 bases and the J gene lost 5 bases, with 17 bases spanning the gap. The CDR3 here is CASSSPGRGITGELFF. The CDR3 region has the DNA TGTGCCAGCAGCTCCCCCGGGAGAGGGATAACCGGGGAGCTGTTTTTT.

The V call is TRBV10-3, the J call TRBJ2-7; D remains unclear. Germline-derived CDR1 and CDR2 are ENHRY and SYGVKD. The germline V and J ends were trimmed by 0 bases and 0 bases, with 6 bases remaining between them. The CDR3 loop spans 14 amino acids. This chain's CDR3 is CAISESPVSYEQYF. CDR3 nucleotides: TGTGCCATCAGTGAGTCGCCCGTCTCCTACGAGCAGTACTTC.

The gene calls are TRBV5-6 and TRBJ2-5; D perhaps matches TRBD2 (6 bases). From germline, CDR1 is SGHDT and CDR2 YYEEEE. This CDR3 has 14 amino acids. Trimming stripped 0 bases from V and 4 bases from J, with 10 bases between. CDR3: CASSLVRERETQYF. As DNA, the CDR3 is TGTGCCAGCAGCTTGGTCCGGGAGCGAGAGACCCAGTACTTC. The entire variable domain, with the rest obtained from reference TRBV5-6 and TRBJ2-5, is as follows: DAGVTQSPTHLIKTRGQQVTLRCSPKSGHDTVSWYQQALGQGPQFIFQYYEEEERQRGNFPDRFSGHQFPNYSSELNVNALLLGDSALYLCASSLVRERETQYFGPGTRLLVL.

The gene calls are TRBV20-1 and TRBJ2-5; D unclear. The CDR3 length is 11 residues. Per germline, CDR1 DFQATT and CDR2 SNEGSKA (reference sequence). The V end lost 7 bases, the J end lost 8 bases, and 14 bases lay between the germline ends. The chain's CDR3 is CSVNPRETQYF. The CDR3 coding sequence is TGCAGTGTCAACCCGAGAGAAACCCAGTACTTC.

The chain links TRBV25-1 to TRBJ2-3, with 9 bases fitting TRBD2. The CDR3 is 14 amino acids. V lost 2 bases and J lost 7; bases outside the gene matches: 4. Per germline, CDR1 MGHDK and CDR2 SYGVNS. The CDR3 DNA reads TGTGCCAGCAGTGAAGCGGGAGGGGTGAATACGCAGTATTTT. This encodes CASSEAGGVNTQYF.

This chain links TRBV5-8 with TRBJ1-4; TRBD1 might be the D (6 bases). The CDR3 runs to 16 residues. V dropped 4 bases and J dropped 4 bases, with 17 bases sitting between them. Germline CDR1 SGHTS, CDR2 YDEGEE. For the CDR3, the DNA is TGTGCCAGCAGCGAAAGGACAGAGCTTCTTAATGAAAAACTGTTTTTT. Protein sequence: CASSERTELLNEKLFF.

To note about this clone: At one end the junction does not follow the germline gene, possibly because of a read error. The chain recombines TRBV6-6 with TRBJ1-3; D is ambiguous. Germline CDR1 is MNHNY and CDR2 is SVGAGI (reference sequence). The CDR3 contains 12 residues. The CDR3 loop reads CASSGVGGRIRF. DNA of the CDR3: TGTGCCAGCAGTGGGGTTGGAGGGCGAATCCGCTTT.

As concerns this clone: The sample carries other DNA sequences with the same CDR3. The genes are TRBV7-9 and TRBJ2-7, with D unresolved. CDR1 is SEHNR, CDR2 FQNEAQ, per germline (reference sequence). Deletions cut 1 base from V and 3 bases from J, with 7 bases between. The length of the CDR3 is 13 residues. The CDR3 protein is CASSLGGIYEQYF. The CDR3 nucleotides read TGTGCCAGCAGCTTAGGGGGTATCTACGAGCAGTACTTC.

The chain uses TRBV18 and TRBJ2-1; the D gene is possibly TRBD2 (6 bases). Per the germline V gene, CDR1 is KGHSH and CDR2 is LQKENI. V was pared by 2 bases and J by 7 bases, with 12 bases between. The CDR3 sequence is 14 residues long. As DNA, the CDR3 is TGTGCCAGCTCACCATTAACGGGAGCTAATGAGCAGTTCTTC. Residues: CASSPLTGANEQFF.

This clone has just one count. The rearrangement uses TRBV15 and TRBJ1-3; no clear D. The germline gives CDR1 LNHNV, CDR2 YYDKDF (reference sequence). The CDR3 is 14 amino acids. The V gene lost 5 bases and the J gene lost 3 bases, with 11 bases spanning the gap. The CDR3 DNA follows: TGTGCCACCAGCCTACCGGGAGGTGGAAACACCATATATTTT. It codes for CATSLPGGGNTIYF.

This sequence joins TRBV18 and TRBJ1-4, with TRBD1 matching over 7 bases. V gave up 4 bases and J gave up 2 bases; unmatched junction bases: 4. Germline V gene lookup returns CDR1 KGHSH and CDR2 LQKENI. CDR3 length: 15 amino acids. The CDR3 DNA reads TGTGCCAGCTCACGCCAAGGGGGCACTAATGAAAAACTGTTTTTT. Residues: CASSRQGGTNEKLFF.

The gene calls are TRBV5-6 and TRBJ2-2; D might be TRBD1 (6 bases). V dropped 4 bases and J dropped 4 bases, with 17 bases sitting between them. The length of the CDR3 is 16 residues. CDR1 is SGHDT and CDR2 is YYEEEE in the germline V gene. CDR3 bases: TGTGCCAGCAGCATTACAGGGCAGTGGGTCACCGGGGAGCTGTTTTTT. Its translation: CASSITGQWVTGELFF. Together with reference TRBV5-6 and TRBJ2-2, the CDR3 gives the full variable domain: DAGVTQSPTHLIKTRGQQVTLRCSPKSGHDTVSWYQQALGQGPQFIFQYYEEEERQRGNFPDRFSGHQFPNYSSELNVNALLLGDSALYLCASSITGQWVTGELFFGEGSRLTVL.